This TCR beta chain is drawn from a study of blood T cells in healthy people across ages. Regarding the study as a whole: Researchers deemed the diversity estimates from one million T cells underestimates. Versus aged donors, long-lived donors had higher diversity and more naive CD4+ cells.

For this clonotype: Its antigen is not identified.

With a J-beta primer mix and a sample-barcoded 5' primer, a second PCR ran about 7 to 12 cycles. Each CDR3 protein is one row after TCRdb ran MiXCR on the 5' RACE reads. The sample carries 700,000 to 900,000 distinct CDR3 sequences, less than 70% recorded once. Every donor contributed roughly 10 milliliters of peripheral blood by blood draw. This clonotype originated in a man older than 75 in good health. The sequenced sample consisted of blood.

The CDR3 here is CASSFDRGQETQYF. Here the CDR3 DNA reads TGTGCCAGCAGCTTTGACAGGGGGCAAGAGACCCAGTACTTC. The chain combines TRBV7-2 with TRBJ2-5; 9 bases fit TRBD1. The CDR3 consists of 14 residues. The V and J ends lost 3 bases and 2 bases, in that order; junction bases with no gene match: 1. Germline loops: CDR1 SGHTA, CDR2 FQGNSA.